These 21 T cell receptor beta chains came from one sample sequenced in a study of blood T cell repertoires in COVID-19. Profiling relied on immunoSEQ multiplex PCR, and the TCRdb table lists in-frame clones only, not all of them. Of 150,000 or so clones in the sample, 80% to 90% were seen once. Sequenced input: peripheral blood. The origin of the receptors is a man between 40 and 49 years old who had recovered from COVID-19.

This chain links TRBV18 with TRBJ1-2, with unresolved D. The V and J ends lost 3 bases and 4 bases respectively, with 12 bases between them. The CDR3 has 14 amino acids. Per the germline V gene, CDR1 is KGHSH and CDR2 is LQKENI. The CDR3, as DNA: TGTGCCAGCTCACCTAGGCAGGTCCCCTATGGCTACACCTTC. Its protein is CASSPRQVPYGYTF.

This clone came up many times. This chain joins TRBV29-1 and TRBJ1-2; TRBD1 matches at 7 bases. CDR3 length equals 13 residues. Germline assignment: CDR1 SQVTM and CDR2 ANQGSEA. The trim removed 7 bases at V and 8 bases at J, leaving 13 bases unmatched. CDR3 sequence: CSGTGTQVNGYTF. The CDR3 nucleotides read TGCAGCGGGACAGGAACTCAGGTTAACGGCTACACCTTC.

The chain employs TRBV28 and TRBJ1-2; perhaps TRBD1 as D (6 bases). CDR3 length: 15 amino acids. In germline, CDR1 is MDHEN, CDR2 SYDVKM. Trimming left V 3 bases short and J 4 bases short, with 15 bases between. This CDR3 is CASSFRTEDSYGYTF. For the CDR3, the DNA is TGTGCCAGCAGTTTTAGGACAGAGGATTCCTATGGCTACACCTTC.

V and J are TRBV19 and TRBJ2-2, with TRBD1 matching over 10 bases. Germline CDR1 and CDR2: LNHDA and SQIVND (reference sequence). The junction had 3 bases not matched to a gene; V was cut back by 4 bases and J by 4 bases. The CDR3 covers 15 residues. The CDR3 is CASSRQGAVTGELFF. CDR3 DNA: TGTGCCAGTAGTAGACAGGGGGCGGTCACCGGGGAGCTGTTTTTT.

This clone was seen once. The chain combines TRBV6-5 with TRBJ1-3; D is unclear. The germline V and J ends were trimmed by 6 bases and 4 bases, with 16 bases remaining between them. CDR1 is MNHEY, CDR2 SVGAGI, per germline. This CDR3 spans 15 amino acids. The CDR3 sequence: CASSVSPRVGNTIYF. The DNA for the CDR3 is TGTGCCAGCAGCGTCTCCCCCCGGGTCGGAAACACCATATATTTT.

The J gene is TRBJ1-1, the V gene TRBV10-3, with 8 nucleotides matching TRBD1. Germline CDR1 is ENHRY and CDR2 is SYGVKD. J gave up 4 bases and V 11 bases, and 12 bases lay outside the gene matches. The CDR3 loop spans 14 amino acids. Here the CDR3 DNA reads TGTGCCGTTGGGAACGGACAGGGTGGCACTGAAGCTTTCTTT. Residues: CAVGNGQGGTEAFF.

This clone was seen only a few times. The rearrangement uses TRBV29-1 and TRBJ1-2; tentatively, D is TRBD1 (5 bases). The V gene's germline CDR1 is SQVTM and CDR2 ANQGSEA. CDR3 length: 13 amino acids. Trimming pared 6 bases from V and 5 bases from J, leaving 16 bases between. The CDR3 is CSVGGERFYGYTF. In DNA form, the CDR3 reads TGCAGCGTGGGGGGGGAGAGGTTTTATGGCTACACCTTC.

V gene TRBV5-1 combines with J gene TRBJ2-5, with D possibly matching TRBD1 (5 bases). This CDR3 comprises 14 residues. The germline gives CDR1 SGHRS, CDR2 YFSETQ. V lost 4 bases to trimming and J lost 1 base, with 11 bases between them. In DNA form, the CDR3 reads TGCGCCAGCAGCGTTACAGGAGTCCAAGAGACCCAGTACTTC. This gives the protein CASSVTGVQETQYF.

The V and J genes are TRBV14 and TRBJ2-5; no definite D call. The CDR3 loop spans 12 amino acids. Trimming cost V 1 base and J 5 bases, with 5 bases left between them. Germline V gene sequence: CDR1 SGHDN, CDR2 FVKESK. CDR3 amino acids: CASSQVLETQYF. The CDR3 nucleotides read TGTGCCAGCAGCCAAGTATTGGAGACCCAGTACTTC.

The rearrangement joins TRBV12-5 to TRBJ2-7, with D uncertain. V was clipped by 7 bases and J by 6 bases, with 7 bases between them. This CDR3 is built from 10 residues. CDR1 is LGHNT and CDR2 is FRNRAP in the germline V gene. The CDR3 sequence is CASVSGEQYF. The CDR3 coding sequence is TGTGCTAGTGTCTCCGGCGAGCAGTACTTC.

This chain links TRBV7-9 with TRBJ2-1; perhaps TRBD2 as D (5 bases). CDR3 size: 12 residues. From germline, CDR1 is SEHNR and CDR2 FQNEAQ (reference sequence). Trimming shortened V by 8 bases and J by 12 bases, and 17 bases separated the two germline ends. The CDR3 is CASAFKGDLQFF. As DNA, the CDR3 is TGTGCCAGCGCTTTCAAGGGAGACTTGCAGTTCTTC.

Only one count was recorded for this clone. The gene calls are TRBV7-9 and TRBJ2-1; 11 bases agree with TRBD2. CDR1 and CDR2 (germline): SEHNR, FQNEAQ (reference sequence). There are 17 residues in the CDR3. After removal of 4 bases from V and 2 bases from J, the junction contained 7 bases not matched to a gene. This CDR3 is CASSYGTSGLAYNEQFF. CDR3 nucleotides: TGTGCCAGCAGCTATGGGACTAGCGGTTTGGCCTACAATGAGCAGTTCTTC.

V usage is TRBV4-3 and J usage is TRBJ1-2, with TRBD1 matching over 9 bases. CDR3 size: 16 residues. Germline loops: CDR1 LGHNA, CDR2 YSLEER. J lost 2 bases, V lost 2 bases, and 6 bases had no gene match. For the CDR3, the DNA is TGCGCCAGCAGCCAACCCGTTGGGACAGGGAACTATGGCTACACCTTC. It encodes CASSQPVGTGNYGYTF.

This chain uses TRBV5-5 with TRBJ1-1; tentative D call: TRBD1 (5 bases). Between the trimmed V and J ends, which lost 5 bases and 6 bases, there was a span of 17 bases. The CDR3 spans 14 residues. CDR1 SGHKS and CDR2 YYEKEE come from the germline V gene (reference sequence). The CDR3 DNA reads TGTGCCAGCAGACAAAGTTGGGGGGAGGCTGAAGCTTTCTTT. Encoded protein: CASRQSWGEAEAFF. Combining the CDR3 with reference TRBV5-5 and TRBJ1-1 gives the whole variable domain DAGVTQSPTHLIKTRGQQVTLRCSPISGHKSVSWYQQVLGQGPQFIFQYYEKEERGRGNFPDRFSARQFPNYSSELNVNALLLGDSALYLCASRQSWGEAEAFFGQGTRLTVV.

The CDR3 here is CASSPRLGAEKNIQYF. The CDR3 DNA reads TGTGCCAGCAGCCCGAGACTAGGAGCGGAAAAAAACATTCAGTACTTC. J is TRBJ2-4 and V is TRBV5-4; possible D gene TRBD2, 6 bases. The CDR3 extends over 16 amino acids. The germline V gene encodes CDR1 SGHNT and CDR2 YYREEE (reference sequence). The V end was cut by 4 bases, the J end by 4 bases, with 18 bases between.

The V gene is TRBV7-2, the J gene TRBJ2-2, with D hard to call. CDR3 length: 13 residues. Germline lookup yields CDR1 SGHTA and CDR2 FQGNSA. The V gene lost 3 bases and the J gene lost 3 bases, with 5 bases spanning the gap. CDR3 loop: CASSLRYTGELFF. The CDR3 coding sequence is TGTGCCAGCAGCTTGAGGTACACCGGGGAGCTGTTTTTT.

The rearrangement uses TRBV18 and TRBJ2-3; TRBD2 is a possible D gene (6 bases). CDR1 KGHSH and CDR2 LQKENI come from the germline V gene. Trimming pared 2 bases from V and 6 bases from J, leaving 21 bases between. The CDR3 is 17 amino acids. This chain's CDR3 is CASSPDVGGFVPDTQYF. CDR3 coding DNA: TGTGCCAGCTCACCAGATGTAGGAGGGTTCGTGCCCGATACGCAGTATTTT.

The chain carries TRBV11-3 and TRBJ1-1; D gene ambiguous. CDR3 length: 13 amino acids. V was clipped by 3 bases and J by 1 base, with 6 bases between them. Germline loops: CDR1 SGHNT, CDR2 YENEEA. CDR3: CASSLGENTEAFF. The DNA of the CDR3 is TGTGCCAGCAGCTTGGGAGAGAACACTGAAGCTTTCTTT.

This chain links TRBV19 with TRBJ2-3; 11 nucleotides align to TRBD1. The CDR3 has 17 amino acids. V shed 4 bases and J 4 bases; nucleotides not matched to a gene: 10. The germline CDR1 and CDR2 sequences are LNHDA and SQIVND (reference sequence). This chain's CDR3 is CASSNRDRGLIADTQYF. CDR3 bases: TGTGCCAGTAGTAACCGGGACAGGGGGTTAATAGCAGATACGCAGTATTTT.

The V and J genes are TRBV6-5 and TRBJ1-2, with 8 bases lining up with TRBD1. V shed 7 bases and J 4 bases; nucleotides not matched to a gene: 8. The CDR3 runs to 14 residues. Germline loops: CDR1 MNHEY, CDR2 SVGAGI. CDR3 nucleotides: TGTGCCAGCAAAGGTCAGGGGGCAGGCTATGGCTACACCTTC. Its translation: CASKGQGAGYGYTF.

V gene TRBV3-1 (or the pseudogene TRBV3-2) combines with J gene TRBJ1-2; TRBD1 matches at 7 bases. The J segment lost 6 bases and the V segment lost 1 base, leaving 2 bases of the junction unmatched. Germline values: CDR1 LGHDT, CDR2 YNNKEL (reference sequence). The CDR3 is 13 residues long. CDR3 coding DNA: TGTGCCAGCAGCCAAGTACAGGGGAATGGCTACACCTTC. Translating gives CASSQVQGNGYTF.